These T cell receptor beta chains were read from a single sample in a study of tumor and adjacent non-tumor tissue in lung cancer. One entry per CDR3 protein results from TCRdb running MiXCR on the multiplex PCR reads. The data hold 75,000 to 90,000 distinct CDR3 sequences, with more than 75% observed a single time. The source material was distant non-tumor lung tissue. Every receptor here comes from a woman in her forties or fifties with non-small cell lung cancer. CDR3s include the opening cysteine and the closing phenylalanine or tryptophan. The D gene is left open where the match is weak. Not all rows give a size; the values are once, few, many and, for expanded clones, a class.

j_gene	abundance	d_gene	v_gene	CDR3nt	CDR3aa
TRBJ2-5	NA	NA	TRBV15	TGTGCCACCAGCGGTATGGGGAGAGAGACCCAGTACTTC	CATSGMGRETQYF
TRBJ2-3	NA	TRBD2	TRBV20-1	TGCAATGCTCGCCTAGGAACTAGCGGGTTTACAGATACGCAGTATTTT	CNARLGTSGFTDTQYF
TRBJ2-1	NA	NA	TRBV7-9	TGTGCCAAAGAGACAGAAACGAATGATCAGTTCTTC	CAKETETNDQFF
TRBJ1-1	NA	NA	TRBV6-6	TGTGCCAGCAGCGGTACAGGGTCGGGCATTGGAGCTTTCTTT	CASSGTGSGIGAFF
TRBJ2-1	NA	NA	TRBV12-3/TRBV12-4	TGTGCCAGCAGCTCCCGGGGGCGGGGATCTAATGAGCAGTTCTTC	CASSSRGRGSNEQFF
TRBJ2-7	few	NA	TRBV29-1	TGCAATGTCCGCCTAACCGTCTTCAGGGGCCCGCAAAGGAACGAGCAGTACTTC	CNVRLTVFRGPQRNEQYF
TRBJ2-1	NA	NA	TRBV4-1	TGCGCCAGCAGCCTAGATTCCGGGTGGGGTCGCGCTTTCCACAATGAGCAGTCCTTC	CASSLDSGWGRAFHNEQSF
TRBJ2-7	NA	TRBD2	TRBV7-6	TGTGCCAGCAGCTTATCAGCGGGAGAAGCCTACGAGCAGTACTTC	CASSLSAGEAYEQYF
TRBJ2-1	NA	NA	TRBV10-2	TGTGCCAGCAGACGGACAGCCTACAATGAGCAGTTCTTC	CASRRTAYNEQFF
TRBJ2-5	NA	NA	TRBV12-3/TRBV12-4	TGTGCCAGCAGTCCTACCTCAAGCGCCCAGGGGACCTACTACTTC	CASSPTSSAQGTYYF
TRBJ1-2	NA	NA	TRBV20-1	TGCAGTGTAATGGACAGTTTTAACTATGGCTACACCTTC	CSVMDSFNYGYTF
TRBJ2-2	few	TRBD2	TRBV4-1	TGCGCTAGCAGCCGCCGGACTAGCGGAGATCTGGACCTGTTTTTT	CASSRRTSGDLDLFF
TRBJ2-1	NA	TRBD1	TRBV24-1	TGTGCCTCCAGTGACCTGGACAGGATAAACAATGAGCAGTTCTTC	CASSDLDRINNEQFF
TRBJ2-7	NA	TRBD1	TRBV6-1	TGTACCAGCGGTGAGCGGGACAGGGGGATCTACGAGCAGTACTTC	CTSGERDRGIYEQYF
TRBJ1-1	NA	NA	TRBV29-1	TGCAGCGGAAAGGCACAGTTGAACACTGAAGCTTTCTTT	CSGKAQLNTEAFF
TRBJ2-7	NA	NA	TRBV6-2/TRBV6-3	TGTGCCAGCAGCCAGCGGGCTTCCTACGAGAAGTACTTC	CASSQRASYEKYF
TRBJ2-2	once	TRBD1	TRBV4-1	TGCGTTAGCAGCCAAAAAGCCGGGACAGCCGCGAACACCGGGGAGCTGTTTTTT	CVSSQKAGTAANTGELFF
TRBJ2-1	NA	TRBD1	TRBV19	TGTGCCAGTAGTTCCAGACAGGGGGTTTTGGAGCAGTTCTTC	CASSSRQGVLEQFF
TRBJ1-1	many	NA	TRBV6-1	TGTACCAGCAGTGTACATAGCACTGAAGCTTTCTTT	CTSSVHSTEAFF
TRBJ2-2	NA	NA	TRBV4-1	TGCGACAGCAGCCAAGAGTCAGGACAGAACACCGGGGAGCTATTTTTT	CDSSQESGQNTGELFF
TRBJ1-2	NA	NA	TRBV11-2	TGTGCCAACAGCTTAGAAACAAGGGGCCGAGGATATGGCTACATCTTC	CANSLETRGRGYGYIF
TRBJ2-7	NA	NA	TRBV6-6	TGTGCCAGCAGTTCCCCTACTTGCGGGACCTACGAGGAGTACTTC	CASSSPTCGTYEEYF